This T cell receptor (beta chain) emerged from a study of T cell repertoires in cytomegalovirus infection. Study at large: Recently identified HLA-C-restricted CMV epitopes were used, and well-studied HLA-B-restricted CMV epitopes were used as well. Shared public TCR beta signatures pointed to both CMV infection and a matching HLA type. Study outcomes and limitations: It was HLA-C-restricted CMV-specific TCR beta clonotypes that dominated the response ex vivo. CMV carriers having the relevant HLA were flagged by cumulative public TCR beta family frequency.

Each CDR3 protein is one row after TCRdb ran MiXCR on the reads. This sample has approximately 260,000 distinct CDR3 sequences, with roughly 21% found just once. About this clonotype: Antigen specificity is unknown.

The V end was cut by 4 bases, the J end by 4 bases, with 13 bases between. The germline CDR1 and CDR2 sequences are SEHNR and FQNEAQ (reference sequence). This CDR3 contains 14 residues. The source is a human donor in good health (CMV status not recorded). Some clones in this sample may be carry-over from other donors' samples. The sample was cultured PBMCs, taken from culture after CMV antigen stimulation. The chain joins TRBV7-9 to TRBJ1-2; maybe TRBD1 (5 bases). The CDR3 DNA follows: TGTGCCAGCAGCTACAGGTTTATTCCCTATGGCTACACCTTC. It specifies CASSYRFIPYGYTF.